Below, 2 T cell receptor beta chains from the same sample are listed, as sequenced in a study of blood T cell repertoires in COVID-19. Repertoires were generated with immunoSEQ multiplex PCR, while TCRdb's copy carries only in-frame clones and drops some. The sample lists around 150,000 clones, 85% occurring once. Sequences were obtained from peripheral blood. These receptors were taken from a human donor with acute or convalescent COVID-19. The donor label of this sample is uncertain.

This chain links TRBV6-5 with TRBJ2-7, with D maybe TRBD1 (6 bases). Germline-derived CDR1 and CDR2 are MNHEY and SVGAGI. Trimming pared 3 bases from V and 5 bases from J, leaving 14 bases between. There are 14 residues in the CDR3. The CDR3 is CASSYTGWVNEQYF. Here the CDR3 DNA reads TGTGCCAGCAGTTATACAGGGTGGGTCAACGAGCAGTACTTC.

V gene TRBV4-1 combines with J gene TRBJ1-1; 7 nucleotides line up with TRBD1. The CDR3 loop spans 15 amino acids. The junction had 9 bases not matched to a gene; V was cut back by 4 bases and J by 4 bases. Germline CDR1 MGHRA, CDR2 YSYEKL. This CDR3 is CASSPMRGQATEAFF. CDR3 in DNA: TGCGCCAGCAGCCCTATGAGGGGGCAGGCCACTGAAGCTTTCTTT.